This T cell receptor (beta chain) came from a study of Graves' ophthalmopathy and Graves' hyperthyroidism. V lost 4 bases and J lost 2, with 13 bases in between. CDR1 and CDR2 (germline): SGHRS, YFSETQ. This CDR3 has 14 amino acids. This clonotype was found many times. RNA transcripts were the template, and TCR beta CDR3 regions were amplified from them. The first round was an RT-PCR with HTBI primers, and the second round was a multiplex PCR. A single record per CDR3 protein comes from TCRdb applying MiXCR to the multiplex PCR reads. Among some 380,000 distinct CDR3 sequences listed, approximately 15% were seen once. Hyperthyroidism cases were recent diagnoses of under 2 months' duration in people aged 18 to 65.

The sample taken for sequencing was peripheral blood. The receptor comes from a woman younger than 30 with stable Graves' hyperthyroidism. V and J are TRBV5-1 and TRBJ2-7; D gene ambiguous. CDR3 loop: CASSLQTPTYEQYF. The CDR3 region has the DNA TGCGCCAGCAGCCTCCAGACCCCTACCTACGAGCAGTACTTC.